The rows below give T cell receptor beta chains drawn from one sample of a study of blood T cells in healthy people across ages. TCRdb passed the 5' RACE reads through MiXCR, listing each CDR3 protein once. The sample lists about 1,800,000 distinct CDR3 sequences, 28% seen once, with around 7.7% in the top ten. Input material: blood. The source is a young woman in good health. Each CDR3 is given with its conserved first and last residue. Each record gives: CDR3 DNA, CDR3 protein, D gene, V gene, clone size, CDR3 length, J gene. A D gene is named only where the DNA matches it firmly. Not all rows give a size; the values are once, few, many and, for expanded clones, a class.

cdr3_nt: TGTGCCAGCAGTGAACCTGCTGGCTACACCTTC
cdr3_aa: CASSEPAGYTF
d_call: NA
v_call: TRBV6-1
clone_size: NA
cdr3_length: 11
j_call: TRBJ1-2

cdr3_nt: TGTGCCAGCAGCGACCACCTAGGGACCGGTCTCATGGATACGCAGTATTTT
cdr3_aa: CASSDHLGTGLMDTQYF
d_call: NA
v_call: TRBV9
clone_size: few
cdr3_length: 17
j_call: TRBJ2-3

cdr3_nt: TGTGCCACCTTGGGACAGACGAACACTGAAGCTTTCTTT
cdr3_aa: CATLGQTNTEAFF
d_call: TRBD1
v_call: TRBV10-3
clone_size: few
cdr3_length: 13
j_call: TRBJ1-1

cdr3_nt: TGCAGTGCTAGCTTTAGGGGGCTTACCAAAAACATTCAGTACTTC
cdr3_aa: CSASFRGLTKNIQYF
d_call: TRBD1
v_call: TRBV20-1
clone_size: NA
cdr3_length: 15
j_call: TRBJ2-4

cdr3_nt: TGTGCCAGCAGCCCCCGGGCTAGCGGAAGCACAGATACGCAGTATTTT
cdr3_aa: CASSPRASGSTDTQYF
d_call: TRBD2
v_call: TRBV9
clone_size: many
cdr3_length: 16
j_call: TRBJ2-3

cdr3_nt: TGTGCCAGCAGCTTGGGAGTTAGCGGGGGTAGGGACGAGCAGTACTTC
cdr3_aa: CASSLGVSGGRDEQYF
d_call: TRBD2
v_call: TRBV5-6
clone_size: NA
cdr3_length: 16
j_call: TRBJ2-7

cdr3_nt: TGTGCCAGCAGCTTAAGTAACAGATACACTGAAGCTTTCTTT
cdr3_aa: CASSLSNRYTEAFF
d_call: NA
v_call: TRBV7-6
clone_size: few
cdr3_length: 14
j_call: TRBJ1-1

cdr3_nt: TGTGCCACCAGTATCCAGGGGGGACTCAATGAGCAGTTCTTC
cdr3_aa: CATSIQGGLNEQFF
d_call: NA
v_call: TRBV15
clone_size: NA
cdr3_length: 14
j_call: TRBJ2-1

cdr3_nt: TGCAGTGGTTTAGGGGAAATCGACGAGCAGTACTTC
cdr3_aa: CSGLGEIDEQYF
d_call: NA
v_call: TRBV20-1
clone_size: NA
cdr3_length: 12
j_call: TRBJ2-7

cdr3_nt: TGCGCCAGCAGCCAGGGGACCACCGGGGAGCTGTTTTTT
cdr3_aa: CASSQGTTGELFF
d_call: NA
v_call: TRBV4-3
clone_size: NA
cdr3_length: 13
j_call: TRBJ2-2

cdr3_nt: TGTGCCATCAGAGGGGTTACCCCCTACAATGAGCAGTTCTTC
cdr3_aa: CAIRGVTPYNEQFF
d_call: NA
v_call: TRBV10-3
clone_size: NA
cdr3_length: 14
j_call: TRBJ2-1

cdr3_nt: TGTGCCAGCAGTTCCACCTATCGGGGAGAGTCCCAGTACTTC
cdr3_aa: CASSSTYRGESQYF
d_call: NA
v_call: TRBV27
clone_size: many
cdr3_length: 14
j_call: TRBJ2-5

cdr3_nt: TGTGCCAGCAGTTTAGAAGGCAGGCATCAGCCCCAGCATTTT
cdr3_aa: CASSLEGRHQPQHF
d_call: NA
v_call: TRBV12-3/TRBV12-4
clone_size: NA
cdr3_length: 14
j_call: TRBJ1-5

cdr3_nt: TGTGCCATCAGTGGGGAGACGGAAGAGCAGTACTTC
cdr3_aa: CAISGETEEQYF
d_call: NA
v_call: TRBV10-3
clone_size: many
cdr3_length: 12
j_call: TRBJ2-7

cdr3_nt: TGTGCCAGCAGTTCCGGACAGGGGAGGGGTGAAGCTTTCTTT
cdr3_aa: CASSSGQGRGEAFF
d_call: TRBD1
v_call: TRBV27
clone_size: NA
cdr3_length: 14
j_call: TRBJ1-1

cdr3_nt: TGTGCCAGCAGTGGCGGATATGGGACCGGAGCCTACGAGCAGTACTTC
cdr3_aa: CASSGGYGTGAYEQYF
d_call: NA
v_call: TRBV6-1
clone_size: many
cdr3_length: 16
j_call: TRBJ2-7

cdr3_nt: TGCAGTGCTTGGGACCATAAAAACATTCAGTACTTC
cdr3_aa: CSAWDHKNIQYF
d_call: NA
v_call: TRBV20-1
clone_size: NA
cdr3_length: 12
j_call: TRBJ2-4

cdr3_nt: TGTGCCAGCAGCGTTCAAGCGGGGGGGCCCAATGAGCAGTTCTTC
cdr3_aa: CASSVQAGGPNEQFF
d_call: TRBD2
v_call: TRBV9
clone_size: NA
cdr3_length: 15
j_call: TRBJ2-1

cdr3_nt: TGTGCCAGCAGCCTGACTAGCGGGAGAAGAGAGACCCAGTACTTC
cdr3_aa: CASSLTSGRRETQYF
d_call: TRBD2
v_call: TRBV3-1
clone_size: few
cdr3_length: 15
j_call: TRBJ2-5

cdr3_nt: TGTGCCACGGGAGAAGGTGGATCAATAGATACGCAGTATTTT
cdr3_aa: CATGEGGSIDTQYF
d_call: NA
v_call: TRBV30
clone_size: NA
cdr3_length: 14
j_call: TRBJ2-3

cdr3_nt: TGCGCCAGCAGCCAGCTCGTAAGGGACTATGGCTACACCTTC
cdr3_aa: CASSQLVRDYGYTF
d_call: NA
v_call: TRBV4-1
clone_size: few
cdr3_length: 14
j_call: TRBJ1-2

cdr3_nt: TGTGCCAGCAGCTTAAGTTCGGGTCTTTCTGGGGCCAACGTCCTGACTTTC
cdr3_aa: CASSLSSGLSGANVLTF
d_call: NA
v_call: TRBV11-2
clone_size: NA
cdr3_length: 17
j_call: TRBJ2-6

cdr3_nt: TGTGCCAGCAGTCTAACCCCGTTGTTGGAGGAAAAACTGTTTTTT
cdr3_aa: CASSLTPLLEEKLFF
d_call: NA
v_call: TRBV27
clone_size: few
cdr3_length: 15
j_call: TRBJ1-4

cdr3_nt: TGTGCCAGCAGCGTAGACAGGGGGACGGATGGCTACACCTTC
cdr3_aa: CASSVDRGTDGYTF
d_call: TRBD1
v_call: TRBV9
clone_size: NA
cdr3_length: 14
j_call: TRBJ1-2

cdr3_nt: TGTGCCAGCATTTCATCTAGCGGGAGGCCATACGAGCAGTACTTC
cdr3_aa: CASISSSGRPYEQYF
d_call: TRBD2
v_call: TRBV5-4
clone_size: NA
cdr3_length: 15
j_call: TRBJ2-7

cdr3_nt: TGTGCCAGCAGCCAAGTTCCAGTCAGCTCCTACGAGCAGTACTTC
cdr3_aa: CASSQVPVSSYEQYF
d_call: NA
v_call: TRBV3-1
clone_size: few
cdr3_length: 15
j_call: TRBJ2-7

cdr3_nt: TGTGCCAGCAGTTATTCAGCGGGAGGCGGAAACGAGCAGTACTTC
cdr3_aa: CASSYSAGGGNEQYF
d_call: TRBD2
v_call: TRBV6-6
clone_size: few
cdr3_length: 15
j_call: TRBJ2-7

cdr3_nt: TGCAGTGCTAGAGATCAGGAAACTAGCGGGGACAAAACCTACGAGCAGTACTTC
cdr3_aa: CSARDQETSGDKTYEQYF
d_call: TRBD2
v_call: TRBV20-1
clone_size: many
cdr3_length: 18
j_call: TRBJ2-7

cdr3_nt: TGTGCCAGCAGCGTATCGGCTAGCGGGATAAATGGAGACAATGAGCAGTACTTC
cdr3_aa: CASSVSASGINGDNEQYF
d_call: TRBD2
v_call: TRBV9
clone_size: NA
cdr3_length: 18
j_call: TRBJ2-4

cdr3_nt: TGTGCCAGCAGCCCTACTAGCGTCCAAGAGACCCAGTACTTC
cdr3_aa: CASSPTSVQETQYF
d_call: TRBD2
v_call: TRBV7-2
clone_size: many
cdr3_length: 14
j_call: TRBJ2-5

cdr3_nt: TGTGCCAGCAGCTTAGGGCCCAATAGCAATCAGCCCCAGCATTTT
cdr3_aa: CASSLGPNSNQPQHF
d_call: NA
v_call: TRBV5-5
clone_size: many
cdr3_length: 15
j_call: TRBJ1-5

cdr3_nt: TGTGCCAGCAGTGACGAGTCGGGAGGCAATTCACCCCTCCACTTT
cdr3_aa: CASSDESGGNSPLHF
d_call: NA
v_call: TRBV2
clone_size: NA
cdr3_length: 15
j_call: TRBJ1-6